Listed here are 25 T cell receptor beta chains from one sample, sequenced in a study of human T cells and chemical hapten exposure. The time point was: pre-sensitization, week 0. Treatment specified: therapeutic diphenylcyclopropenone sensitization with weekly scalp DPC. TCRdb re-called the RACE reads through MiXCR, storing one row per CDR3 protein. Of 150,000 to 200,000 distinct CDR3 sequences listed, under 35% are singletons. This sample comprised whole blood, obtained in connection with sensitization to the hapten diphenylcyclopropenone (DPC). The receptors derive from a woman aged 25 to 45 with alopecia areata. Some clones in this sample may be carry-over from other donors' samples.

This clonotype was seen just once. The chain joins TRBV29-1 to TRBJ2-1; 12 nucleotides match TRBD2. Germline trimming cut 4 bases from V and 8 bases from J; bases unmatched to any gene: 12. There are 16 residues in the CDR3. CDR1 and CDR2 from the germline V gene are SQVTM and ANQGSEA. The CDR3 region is CSVAGKTSGSSDEQFF. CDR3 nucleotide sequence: TGCAGCGTTGCGGGCAAGACTAGCGGGAGTTCAGATGAGCAGTTCTTC.

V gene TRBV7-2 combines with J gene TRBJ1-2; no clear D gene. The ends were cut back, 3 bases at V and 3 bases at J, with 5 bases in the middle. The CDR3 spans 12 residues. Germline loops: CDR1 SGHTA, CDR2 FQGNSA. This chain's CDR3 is CASSFGDYGYTF. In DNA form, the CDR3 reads TGTGCCAGCAGCTTTGGGGACTATGGCTACACCTTC.

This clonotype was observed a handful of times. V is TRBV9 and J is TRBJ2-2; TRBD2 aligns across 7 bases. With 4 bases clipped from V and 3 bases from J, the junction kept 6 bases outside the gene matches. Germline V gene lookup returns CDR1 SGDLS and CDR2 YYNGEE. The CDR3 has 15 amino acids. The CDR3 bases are TGTGCCAGCAGCACCAGGGAGGGGTACACCGGGGAGCTGTTTTTT. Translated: CASSTREGYTGELFF.

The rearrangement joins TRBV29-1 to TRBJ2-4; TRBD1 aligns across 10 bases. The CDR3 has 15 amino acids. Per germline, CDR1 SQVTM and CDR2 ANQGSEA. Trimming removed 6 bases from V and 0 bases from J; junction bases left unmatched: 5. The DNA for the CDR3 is TGCAGCGTGGACAGGGGGTTATTAGCCAAAAACATTCAGTACTTC. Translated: CSVDRGLLAKNIQYF.

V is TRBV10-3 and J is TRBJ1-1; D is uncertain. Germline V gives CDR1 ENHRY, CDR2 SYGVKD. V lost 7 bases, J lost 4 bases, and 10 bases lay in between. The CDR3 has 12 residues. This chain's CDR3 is CAIKEVGTEAFF. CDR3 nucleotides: TGTGCCATCAAAGAGGTCGGCACTGAAGCTTTCTTT.

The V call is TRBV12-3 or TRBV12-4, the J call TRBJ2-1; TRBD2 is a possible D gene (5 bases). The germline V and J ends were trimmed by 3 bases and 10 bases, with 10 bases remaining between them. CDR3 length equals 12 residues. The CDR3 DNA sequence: TGTGCCAGCAGTTTGGTCGGGAAGGAGCAGTTCTTC. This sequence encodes CASSLVGKEQFF.

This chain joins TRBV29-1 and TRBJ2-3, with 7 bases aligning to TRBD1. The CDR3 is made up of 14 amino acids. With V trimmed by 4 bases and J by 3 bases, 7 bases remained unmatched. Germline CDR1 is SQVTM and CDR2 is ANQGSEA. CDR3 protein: CSVGDRDWTDTQYF. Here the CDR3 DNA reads TGCAGCGTTGGAGACAGGGATTGGACAGATACGCAGTATTTT.

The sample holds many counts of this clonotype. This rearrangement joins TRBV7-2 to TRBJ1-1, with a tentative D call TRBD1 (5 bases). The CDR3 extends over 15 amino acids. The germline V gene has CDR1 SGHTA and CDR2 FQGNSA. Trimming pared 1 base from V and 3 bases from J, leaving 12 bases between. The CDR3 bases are TGTGCCAGCAGCTTAGTTCTGGGGCTGGACACTGAAGCTTTCTTT. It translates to CASSLVLGLDTEAFF.

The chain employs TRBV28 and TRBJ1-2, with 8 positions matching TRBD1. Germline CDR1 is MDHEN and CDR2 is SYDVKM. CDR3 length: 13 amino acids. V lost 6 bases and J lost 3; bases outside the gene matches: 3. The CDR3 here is CASRQGVDYGYTF. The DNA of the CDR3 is TGTGCCAGCAGACAGGGGGTAGACTATGGCTACACCTTC.

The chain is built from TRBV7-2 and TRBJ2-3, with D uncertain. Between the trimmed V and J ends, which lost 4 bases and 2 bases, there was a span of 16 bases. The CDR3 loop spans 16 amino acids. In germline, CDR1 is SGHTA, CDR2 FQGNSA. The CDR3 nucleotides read TGTGCCAGCAGCTCCAGTCCCGTGGGCCACACAGATACGCAGTATTTT. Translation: CASSSSPVGHTDTQYF.

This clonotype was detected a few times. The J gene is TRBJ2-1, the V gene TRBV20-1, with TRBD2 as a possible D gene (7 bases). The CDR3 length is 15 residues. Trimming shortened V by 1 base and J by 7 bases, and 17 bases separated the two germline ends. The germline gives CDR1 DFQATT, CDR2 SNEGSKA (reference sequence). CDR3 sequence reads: CSARVVGGPWNEQFF. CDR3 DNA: TGCAGTGCTAGAGTGGTGGGGGGGCCTTGGAATGAGCAGTTCTTC.

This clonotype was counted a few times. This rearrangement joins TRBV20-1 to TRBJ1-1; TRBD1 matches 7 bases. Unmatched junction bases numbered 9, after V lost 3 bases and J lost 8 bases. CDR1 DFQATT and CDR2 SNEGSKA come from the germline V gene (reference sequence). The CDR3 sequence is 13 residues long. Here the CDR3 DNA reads TGCAGTGCTAGGCATACCGGGACAGTCGAAGCTTTCTTT. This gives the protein CSARHTGTVEAFF.

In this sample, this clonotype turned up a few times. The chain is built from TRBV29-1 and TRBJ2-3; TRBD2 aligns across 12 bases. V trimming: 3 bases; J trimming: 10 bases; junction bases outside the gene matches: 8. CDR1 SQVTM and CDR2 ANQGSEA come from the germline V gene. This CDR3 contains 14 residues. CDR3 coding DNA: TGCAGCGTTGACCTACTAGCGGGGGGCGCCGCGCAGTATTTT. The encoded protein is CSVDLLAGGAAQYF.

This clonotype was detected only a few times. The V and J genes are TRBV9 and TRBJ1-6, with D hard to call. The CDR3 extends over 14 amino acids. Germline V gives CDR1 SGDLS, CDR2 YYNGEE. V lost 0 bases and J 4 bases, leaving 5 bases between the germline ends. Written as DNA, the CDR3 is TGTGCCAGCAGCGTAGGGGAATATAATTCACCCCTCCACTTT. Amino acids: CASSVGEYNSPLHF.

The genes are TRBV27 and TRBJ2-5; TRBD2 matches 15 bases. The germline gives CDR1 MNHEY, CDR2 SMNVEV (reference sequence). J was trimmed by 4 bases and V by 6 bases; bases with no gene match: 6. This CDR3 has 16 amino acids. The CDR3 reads CASSPRTSGGVETQYF. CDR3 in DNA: TGTGCCAGCAGCCCCCGGACTAGCGGGGGGGTAGAGACCCAGTACTTC.

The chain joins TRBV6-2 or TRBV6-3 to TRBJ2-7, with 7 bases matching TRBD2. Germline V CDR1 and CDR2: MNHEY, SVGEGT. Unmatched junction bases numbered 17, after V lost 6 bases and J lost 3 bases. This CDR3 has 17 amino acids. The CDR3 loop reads CASSPLAIPVTNYEQYF. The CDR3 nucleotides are TGTGCCAGCAGCCCACTAGCGATTCCCGTTACAAACTACGAGCAGTACTTC.

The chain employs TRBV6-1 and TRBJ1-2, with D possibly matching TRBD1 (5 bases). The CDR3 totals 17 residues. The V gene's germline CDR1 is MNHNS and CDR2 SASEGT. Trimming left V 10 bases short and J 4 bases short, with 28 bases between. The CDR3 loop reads CATTTDPSGTRSYGYTF. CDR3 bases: TGTGCCACCACCACTGACCCTTCCGGGACCCGGAGCTATGGCTACACCTTC.

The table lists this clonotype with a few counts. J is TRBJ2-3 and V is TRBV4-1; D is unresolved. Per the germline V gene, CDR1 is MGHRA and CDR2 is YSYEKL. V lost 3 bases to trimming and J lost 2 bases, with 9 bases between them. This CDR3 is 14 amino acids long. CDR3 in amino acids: CASSHGSPTDTQYF. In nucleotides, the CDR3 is TGCGCCAGCAGCCATGGAAGCCCCACAGATACGCAGTATTTT.

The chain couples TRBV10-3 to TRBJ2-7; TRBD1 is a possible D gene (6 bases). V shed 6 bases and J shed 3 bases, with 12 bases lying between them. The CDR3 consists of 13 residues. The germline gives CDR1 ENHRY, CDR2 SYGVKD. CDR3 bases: TGTGCCATCAGCGAAAGGGGGTTCTACGAGCAGTACTTC. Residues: CAISERGFYEQYF.

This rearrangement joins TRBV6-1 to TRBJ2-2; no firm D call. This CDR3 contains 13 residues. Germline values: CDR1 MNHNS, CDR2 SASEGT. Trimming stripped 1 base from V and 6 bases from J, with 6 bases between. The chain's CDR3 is CASSEEAAGELFF. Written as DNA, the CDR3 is TGTGCCAGCAGTGAAGAGGCAGCCGGGGAGCTGTTTTTT.

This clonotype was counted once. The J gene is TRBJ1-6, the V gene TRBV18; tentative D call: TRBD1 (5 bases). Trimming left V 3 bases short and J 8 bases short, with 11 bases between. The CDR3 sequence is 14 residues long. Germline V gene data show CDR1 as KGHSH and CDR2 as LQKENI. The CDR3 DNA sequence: TGTGCCAGCTCACCGGACCCGGGGCATTCACCCCTCCACTTT. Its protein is CASSPDPGHSPLHF.

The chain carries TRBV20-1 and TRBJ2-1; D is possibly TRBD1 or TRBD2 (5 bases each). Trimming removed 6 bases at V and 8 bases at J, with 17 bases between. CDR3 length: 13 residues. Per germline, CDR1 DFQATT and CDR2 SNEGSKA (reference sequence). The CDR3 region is CSATGREPHEQFF. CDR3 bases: TGCAGTGCCACGGGGCGAGAGCCCCATGAGCAGTTCTTC.

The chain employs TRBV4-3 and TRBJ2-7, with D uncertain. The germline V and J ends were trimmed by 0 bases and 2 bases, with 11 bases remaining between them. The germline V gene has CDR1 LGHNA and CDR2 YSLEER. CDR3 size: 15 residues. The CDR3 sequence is CASSQELNLPYEQYF. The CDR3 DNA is TGCGCCAGCAGCCAAGAGTTGAATTTACCCTACGAGCAGTACTTC.

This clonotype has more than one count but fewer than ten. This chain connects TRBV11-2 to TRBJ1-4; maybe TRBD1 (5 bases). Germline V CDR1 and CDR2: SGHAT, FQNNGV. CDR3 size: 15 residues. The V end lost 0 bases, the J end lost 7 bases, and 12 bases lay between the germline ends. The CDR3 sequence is CASSLDWFGAEKLFF. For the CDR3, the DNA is TGTGCCAGCAGCTTAGATTGGTTCGGGGCTGAAAAACTGTTTTTT.

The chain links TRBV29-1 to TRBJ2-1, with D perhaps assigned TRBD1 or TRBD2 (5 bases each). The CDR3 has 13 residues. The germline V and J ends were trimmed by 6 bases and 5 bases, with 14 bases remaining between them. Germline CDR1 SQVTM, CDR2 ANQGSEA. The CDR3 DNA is TGCAGCGTACTCCGGGACCAGAACAATGAGCAGTTCTTC. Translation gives CSVLRDQNNEQFF.